This TCR beta chain was sequenced during a study of T cells in Graves' hyperthyroidism and ophthalmopathy. In germline, CDR1 is SEHNR, CDR2 FQNEAQ (reference sequence). V lost 10 bases and J 6 bases, leaving 11 bases between the germline ends. CDR3 length equals 11 residues. This clonotype appeared many times. Amplified TCR beta CDR3 regions came from RNA transcripts. A first-round RT-PCR of the TCR CDR3 used the HTBI primer set. Each CDR3 protein is one row after TCRdb ran MiXCR on the multiplex PCR reads. The data show about 560,000 distinct CDR3 sequences, 15% to 17% seen once. Stable disease denoted Graves' hyperthyroidism without ophthalmopathy progression within 18 months. Exclusion followed for patients with uncontrolled infection, other autoimmune disease, pregnancy or lactation. Diagnostic decisions used clinical symptoms, serum thyroxine and TRAb, thyroid ultrasound and orbital computed tomography.

Material: blood. This TCR derives from a woman in her thirties with Graves' hyperthyroidism. The genes are TRBV7-9 and TRBJ2-3; D gene uncertain. In DNA form, the CDR3 reads TGTGCCACCCCGGTGTTGGATACGCAGTATTTT. Translation gives CATPVLDTQYF.